A selection of T cell receptor beta chains follows, all from one sample in a study of cytomegalovirus exposure and HLA in healthy donors. TCRdb's copy holds only in-frame clones and misses some; the assay was immunoSEQ multiplex PCR. The table lists more than 200,000 clones, around 79% of them singletons, with less than 2% in the top ten. The sample comprised PBMCs. The receptors originated from a male donor in good health and CMV-seronegative. Each CDR3 is given with its conserved first and last residue. A D gene is named only where the DNA matches it firmly. Size is omitted from some rows. Given values are once, few, many or a class for expanded clones.

TRBJ2-1 | TRBV7-2 | once | TRBD2 | TGTGCCAGCAGCTTAGAGACTAGCGGGGCCTACAATGAGCAGTTCTTC | CASSLETSGAYNEQFF
TRBJ2-2 | TRBV5-1 | NA | TRBD2 | TGCGCCAGCAGCCTAACAGGACTAGCGGGGCTCACCGGGGAGCTGTTTTTT | CASSLTGLAGLTGELFF
TRBJ1-6 | TRBV30 | NA | NA | TGTGCCTGGAGCCGGGGAGGGAATTCACCCCTCCACTTT | CAWSRGGNSPLHF
TRBJ1-4 | TRBV23-1 | NA | TRBD1 | TGCGCCAGCAGTCAGGCGAAGGGGGCCGGGGGCCTTAATGAAAAACTGTTTTTT | CASSQAKGAGGLNEKLFF
TRBJ2-1 | TRBV27 | NA | TRBD2 | TGTGCCAGCAGTTTAGCGGGAGAGTTCAATGAGCAGTTCTTC | CASSLAGEFNEQFF
TRBJ2-5 | TRBV15 | NA | TRBD1 | TGTGCCACCAGCAGAGTAGGGGGCTACCAAGAGACCCAGTACTTC | CATSRVGGYQETQYF
TRBJ2-7 | TRBV5-1 | NA | TRBD2 | TGCGCCAGCAGGGAAGGGGCGGGGGGGCTGCGGTACGAGCAGTACTTC | CASREGAGGLRYEQYF
TRBJ1-4 | TRBV5-1 | NA | TRBD1 | TGCGCCAGCAGCCCCGGACAGGGGGAAGAAAAACTGTTTTTT | CASSPGQGEEKLFF
TRBJ2-1 | TRBV28 | NA | NA | TGTGCCAGCAGTTTACCGGTCTCCTACAATGAGCAGTTCTTC | CASSLPVSYNEQFF
TRBJ1-1 | TRBV5-4 | NA | NA | TGTGCCAGCAGCTTCTACACTGAAGCTTTCTTT | CASSFYTEAFF
TRBJ2-7 | TRBV7-9 | NA | NA | TGTGCCGCCGGGGATCCCTACGAGCAGTACTTC | CAAGDPYEQYF
TRBJ2-2 | TRBV6-4 | NA | NA | TGTGCCAGCAGAGAGGGGAACACCGGGGAGCTGTTTTTT | CASREGNTGELFF
TRBJ1-1 | TRBV5-1 | once | TRBD1 | TGCGCCAGCAGCAGGGGGACAGGGGGAAACACTGAAGCTTTCTTT | CASSRGTGGNTEAFF
TRBJ2-1 | TRBV15 | once | TRBD1 | TGTGCCACCAGCAGAGACGCGGACAGGGGGGAGGATGAGCAGTTCTTC | CATSRDADRGEDEQFF
TRBJ1-6 | TRBV6-5 | few | NA | TGTGCCAGCAGTTACTCTGCGAGTATCTCACCCCTCCACTTT | CASSYSASISPLHF
TRBJ2-6 | TRBV29-1 | NA | NA | TGCAGCTATAGCTCTGGGGCCAACGTCCTGACTTTC | CSYSSGANVLTF
TRBJ2-5 | TRBV28 | NA | NA | TGTGCCAGCAGAAAGGGGACCAGGGGCAATCAAGAGACCCAGTACTTC | CASRKGTRGNQETQYF
TRBJ1-2 | TRBV27 | NA | NA | TGTGCCAGCAGGATGACAGGCTTGGGTGGCTACACCTTC | CASRMTGLGGYTF
TRBJ2-7 | TRBV9 | few | NA | TGTGCCAGCAGCGTAGTCGGGGGCTACGAGCAGTACTTC | CASSVVGGYEQYF
TRBJ2-2 | TRBV5-5 | once | TRBD1 | TGTGCCAGCAGACTGACAGGGGCCACCGGGGAGCTGTTTTTT | CASRLTGATGELFF
TRBJ1-5 | TRBV28 | NA | NA | TGTGCCAGCAGGGGGGGTGGTAGCAATCAGCCCCGGCATTTT | CASRGGGSNQPRHF
TRBJ2-2 | TRBV5-4 | once | TRBD1 | TGTGCCAGCAGCTCCGTAAAAGGGACAGCCAACCGATCGAACACCGGGGAGCTGTTTTTT | CASSSVKGTANRSNTGELFF
TRBJ2-3 | TRBV5-1 | NA | TRBD2 | TGCGCCAGCAGCTTGGTTTCCCGGGGGGGTGGCCCAGATACGCAGTATTTT | CASSLVSRGGGPDTQYF
TRBJ2-5 | TRBV4-1 | NA | NA | TGCGCCAGCAGCCAAGACTTACAGTCTCCCCGGGGAGAGACCCAGTACTTC | CASSQDLQSPRGETQYF
TRBJ2-7 | TRBV28 | few | TRBD1 | TGTGCCAGTATAAAAGGGGGCAGGGACGAGCAGTACTTC | CASIKGGRDEQYF
TRBJ1-2 | TRBV4-3 | NA | TRBD1 | TGCGCCAGCAGCCAAGGGACAGGGGGAGGGTATGGCTACACCTTC | CASSQGTGGGYGYTF
TRBJ2-3 | TRBV5-6 | NA | NA | TGTGCCAGCAGCTTGGGGGCAACTAGCACAGATACGCAGTATTTT | CASSLGATSTDTQYF
TRBJ2-6 | TRBV5-1 | once | NA | TGCGCCAGCAGCTCCCAGGGAACTGGGGCCAACGTCCTGACTTTC | CASSSQGTGANVLTF
TRBJ1-6 | TRBV7-9 | NA | TRBD1 | TGTGCCAGCAGCTTAGGGGACAGGGAAAATTCACCCCTCCACTTT | CASSLGDRENSPLHF
TRBJ2-1 | TRBV5-1 | few | NA | TGCGCCAGCAGCTGGGCCACCAAGCAGTTCTTC | CASSWATKQFF
TRBJ2-7 | TRBV6-5 | NA | NA | TGTGCCAGCAGTTACCGCGTCGCGGGGAGCAACTACGAGCAGTACTTC | CASSYRVAGSNYEQYF
TRBJ2-3 | TRBV10-3 | NA | NA | TGTGCCATCAGTACAGGCACAGATACGCAGTATTTT | CAISTGTDTQYF
TRBJ1-1 | TRBV5-6 | NA | NA | TGTGCCAGCAGCTTGGCCAGGGAAGCTTTCTTT | CASSLAREAFF
TRBJ1-6 | TRBV6-5 | NA | NA | TGTGCCAGCAGTAGACCAGTCCCGGAGTCACCCCTCCACTTT | CASSRPVPESPLHF
TRBJ2-7 | TRBV18 | NA | TRBD2 | TGTGCCAGCTCACCGACGGGGGAGGGGACGAAGTACTTC | CASSPTGEGTKYF
TRBJ2-3 | TRBV4-3 | NA | TRBD1 | TGCGCCAGCAGCCAAGATTCCTCCCGGACAGGGAGCACAGATACGCAGTATTTT | CASSQDSSRTGSTDTQYF
TRBJ1-1 | TRBV2 | NA | NA | TGTGCCAGCAGTCAACAGGTTTTCACTGAAGCTTTCTTT | CASSQQVFTEAFF
TRBJ1-3 | TRBV6-6 | NA | TRBD1 | TGTGCCAGCAGCGAGACGGGGACAGGCTCTGGAAACACCATATATTTT | CASSETGTGSGNTIYF
TRBJ2-1 | TRBV7-8 | NA | TRBD2 | TGTGCCAGCAGCGACCGACTAGCGGGAGGTGGTTACAATGAGCAGTTCTTC | CASSDRLAGGGYNEQFF
TRBJ1-3 | TRBV19 | NA | NA | TGTGCCAGTATGCAGCGGACTAGTAGCTCTGGAAACACCATATATTTT | CASMQRTSSSGNTIYF
TRBJ1-2 | TRBV6-6 | NA | NA | TGTGCCAGCAGTTACTCCCAGGGCCTATCGGGCTATGGCTACACCTTC | CASSYSQGLSGYGYTF
TRBJ2-5 | TRBV2 | NA | NA | TGTGCCAGCAGGGGGGCATGGCAAGAGACCCAGTACTTC | CASRGAWQETQYF
TRBJ1-5 | TRBV7-8 | NA | TRBD1 | TGTGCCAGCAGCCTCCTGGACAGGGGAAATCAGCCCCAGCATTTT | CASSLLDRGNQPQHF
TRBJ2-1 | TRBV5-6 | NA | TRBD2 | TGTGCCAGCCTGGCGGGAGGACGGCAGTTCTTC | CASLAGGRQFF
TRBJ2-1 | TRBV11-1 | NA | TRBD1 | TGTGCCAGCAGCTTAGTGGACAGGGGGGGTGAGCAGTTCTTC | CASSLVDRGGEQFF
TRBJ2-2 | TRBV7-2 | NA | NA | TGTGCCAGCAGCTTAGACAGGGCGAACACCGGGGAGCTGTTTTTT | CASSLDRANTGELFF
TRBJ1-1 | TRBV7-6 | few | NA | TGTGCCAGCAGCTCCCGCAGGGGAACTGAAGCTTTCTTT | CASSSRRGTEAFF
TRBJ1-3 | TRBV7-8 | NA | TRBD1 | TGTGCCAGCAGCCCGTCCACCCCTTACCGGGACAGGGGTGGAAACACCATATATTTT | CASSPSTPYRDRGGNTIYF
TRBJ1-1 | TRBV5-4 | few | NA | TGTGCCAGCAGCTTGGCCGGGGACACTGAAGCTTTCTTT | CASSLAGDTEAFF
TRBJ2-1 | TRBV5-1 | NA | TRBD2 | TGCGCCAGCAGCTTGATCGCGGGGGGGCAGTCCTACAATGAGCAGTTCTTC | CASSLIAGGQSYNEQFF
TRBJ2-1 | TRBV5-1 | NA | NA | TGCGCCAGCAGCTCGTACAGGGATACTCCTTACAATGAGCAGTTCTTC | CASSSYRDTPYNEQFF
TRBJ1-1 | TRBV2 | NA | NA | TGTGCCAGCAGTGAAGGGCCAGGGACTGAAGCTTTCTTT | CASSEGPGTEAFF
TRBJ2-3 | TRBV4-1 | NA | NA | TGCGCCAGCAGCCAAGACCCCCCAGGGTCTACCACAGATACGCAGTATTTT | CASSQDPPGSTTDTQYF
TRBJ2-7 | TRBV5-1 | few | NA | TGCGCCAGCAGCTTTACTACGGGGGCCTACGAGCAGTACTTC | CASSFTTGAYEQYF
TRBJ1-2 | TRBV5-6 | NA | TRBD1 | TGTGCCAGCAGCTTTACGACAGGGGATTACTATGGCTACACCTTC | CASSFTTGDYYGYTF
TRBJ1-2 | TRBV2 | NA | TRBD1 | TGTGCCAGCAGGCCGGGACAGGGGAAGTATGGCTACACCTTC | CASRPGQGKYGYTF
TRBJ2-2 | TRBV19 | NA | TRBD2 | TGTGCCACCCAATCTAGCGGGAGGGCCGGGGGCGGGGAGCTGTTTTTT | CATQSSGRAGGGELFF
TRBJ2-2 | TRBV29-1 | NA | TRBD1 | TGCAGCGCGAACAGGGGGCGCGACACCGGGGAGCTGTTTTTT | CSANRGRDTGELFF
TRBJ1-1 | TRBV4-3 | NA | NA | TGCGCCAGCAGCCCCACAACCAGAAAGAACACTGAAGCTTTCTTT | CASSPTTRKNTEAFF
TRBJ2-1 | TRBV7-9 | NA | NA | TGTGCCAGCAGCTTAGCGCGTCTGAATGAGCAGTTCTTC | CASSLARLNEQFF